This note documents a single TCR beta chain sequence. No antigen is known for it. The sample originates from a study of cytotoxic CD8 clonotypes in ibrutinib-treated CLL. With 3 bases removed from V and 3 bases from J, the gap between germline ends came to 17 bases. CDR1 and CDR2 from the germline V gene are SGDLS and YYNGEE. The CDR3 has 16 residues. The study, taken as a whole, reports: Patients had baseline clonality above age-matched healthy donors, and this clonality moved with circulating CD8+ T-cell counts. Clonality increased with ibrutinib response but returned toward baseline at progression.

The data were produced by immunoSEQ multiplex PCR, yet TCRdb's version contains in-frame clones alone and is incomplete. The data show about 140,000 clones, with around three quarters seen just once and roughly a quarter held by the top ten. J is TRBJ2-3 and V is TRBV9; possible D gene TRBD2, 7 bases. This clonotype was sampled from a human donor with chronic lymphocytic leukemia. Material: PBMCs, obtained after 12 months of ibrutinib treatment. The CDR3 is CASSGGGGAATDTQYF. CDR3 bases: TGTGCCAGCAGCGGAGGGGGAGGGGCAGCTACAGATACGCAGTATTTT.